This entry lists 6 T cell receptor beta chains sequenced from one sample in a study of cytomegalovirus exposure and HLA in healthy donors. PCR primers comprised 60 Vbeta and 13 Jbeta primers. Sequencing was performed with immunoSEQ multiplex PCR; in TCRdb, only in-frame clones are kept and a portion is missing. Of roughly 180,000 clones listed, 70% to 85% are singletons. Sequenced sample: PBMCs. Receptors originate from a woman aged 55-75 years in good health and CMV-seropositive.

The chain employs TRBV7-3 and TRBJ2-3, with TRBD2 matching 13 bases. V shed 3 bases, J shed 3 bases, and the junction held 3 bases outside the gene matches. The CDR3 loop spans 16 amino acids. The V gene's germline CDR1 is SGHTA and CDR2 FQGTGA. In DNA, the CDR3 is TGTGCCAGCAGCTTCGGACTAGCGGGAGAAACAGATACGCAGTATTTT. It is translated as CASSFGLAGETDTQYF.

The genes are TRBV6-1 and TRBJ1-1; D possibly corresponds to TRBD1 (6 bases). Trimming stripped 2 bases from V and 1 base from J, with 11 bases between. The CDR3 runs 15 residues. Germline CDR1 is MNHNS and CDR2 is SASEGT. CDR3 protein: CASSERRTANTEAFF. The DNA for the CDR3 is TGTGCCAGCAGTGAAAGGAGGACAGCGAACACTGAAGCTTTCTTT.

About this clone: At the DNA level, this CDR3 is encoded by other sequences in the same sample as well. The genes are TRBV4-3 and TRBJ1-5; no clear D gene. Germline loops: CDR1 LGHNA, CDR2 YSLEER. This CDR3 is 13 amino acids long. V lost 6 bases, J lost 4 bases, and 10 bases lay in between. The CDR3 is CASSLQRNQPQHF. The CDR3 nucleotides are TGCGCCAGCAGTCTCCAGAGGAATCAGCCCCAGCATTTT.

The V and J genes are TRBV19 and TRBJ2-7; 9 positions agree with TRBD2. With V trimmed by 5 bases and J by 4 bases, 9 bases remained unmatched. Germline CDR1 LNHDA, CDR2 SQIVND (reference sequence). The CDR3 is 15 amino acids. The CDR3 nucleotides are TGTGCCAGTAGTGTTGGGACTAGCTCTATATACGAGCAGTACTTC. It yields the protein CASSVGTSSIYEQYF. The full variable domain, in which reference TRBV19 and TRBJ2-7 provide the parts outside the CDR3, is DGGITQSPKYLFRKEGQNVTLSCEQNLNHDAMYWYRQDPGQGLRLIYYSQIVNDFQKGDIAEGYSVSREKKESFPLTVTSAQKNPTAFYLCASSVGTSSIYEQYFGPGTRLTVT.

J is TRBJ1-2 and V is TRBV18, with D unresolved. The V gene's germline CDR1 is KGHSH and CDR2 LQKENI. The CDR3 spans 14 residues. The germline V and J ends were trimmed by 2 bases and 4 bases, with 11 bases remaining between them. CDR3 residues: CASSPDTSFYGYTF. As DNA, the CDR3 is TGTGCCAGCTCACCAGACACCTCATTCTATGGCTACACCTTC.

This chain connects TRBV28 to TRBJ2-3; D call uncertain. V lost 4 bases and J 0 bases, leaving 8 bases between the germline ends. The CDR3 has 14 amino acids. Germline values: CDR1 MDHEN, CDR2 SYDVKM. The CDR3 here is CASSSPLSTDTQYF. In DNA, the CDR3 is TGTGCCAGCAGTTCCCCCCTTAGCACAGATACGCAGTATTTT.